The 9 T cell receptor beta chains below come from one sample, sequenced in a study of OX40 agonist ivuxolimab in advanced cancers. The library was built by means of the immunoSEQ multiplex PCR assay. TCRdb limited this immuneACCESS table to in-frame rearrangements with V and J called. A share of clones is missing; checked studies link under half to unresolved V genes, and the rest is unexplained. The sample table contains tens of thousands of clones; only one count was recorded for 84% of them. In total, the top ten clones hold approximately 30% of the sample. The sequencing used CD4+ or CD8+ T cells sorted from blood, collected in a trial of the OX40 agonist ivuxolimab. The receptor source for this set is an adult with an advanced solid tumor such as melanoma, head and neck, liver or kidney cancer.

The genes are TRBV7-9 and TRBJ1-5; tentatively, D is TRBD1 (5 bases). The CDR3 loop spans 14 amino acids. V was cut by 5 bases and J by 4 bases, with 12 bases left in between. The germline gives CDR1 SEHNR, CDR2 FQNEAQ (reference sequence). This CDR3 is CASSPWDGNQPQHF. CDR3 nucleotide sequence: TGTGCCAGCAGCCCATGGGACGGGAATCAGCCCCAGCATTTT.

This sequence joins TRBV7-6 and TRBJ2-2; 10 bases are shared with TRBD2. CDR3 length equals 20 residues. Germline trimming cut 2 bases from V and 4 bases from J; bases unmatched to any gene: 16. CDR1 is SGHVS, CDR2 FNYEAQ, per germline. CDR3 nucleotides: TGTGCCAGCAGCTTAAATGCCGGACTAGCGGAGCGAAATGGCACCGGGGAGCTGTTTTTT. Encoded protein: CASSLNAGLAERNGTGELFF.

The chain uses TRBV14 and TRBJ2-5, with 9 bases aligning to TRBD2. This CDR3 has 14 residues. From germline, CDR1 is SGHDN and CDR2 FVKESK. Trimming cost V 3 bases and J 3 bases; bases outside gene matches: 2. Here the CDR3 DNA reads TGTGCCAGCAGCCAGAGACTAGCGGAAGAGACCCAGTACTTC. It translates to CASSQRLAEETQYF.

The chain recombines TRBV7-9 with TRBJ1-1; 10 nucleotides line up with TRBD1. Germline loops: CDR1 SEHNR, CDR2 FQNEAQ (reference sequence). The ends lost 3 bases at V and 5 bases at J; junction bases unmatched: 12. This CDR3 is built from 17 residues. The CDR3 DNA sequence: TGTGCCAGCAGCTTGGGACAGGGGACCCCGTCGGGAACTGAAGCTTTCTTT. It encodes CASSLGQGTPSGTEAFF.

This chain links TRBV4-1 with TRBJ2-1; tentative D call: TRBD2 (6 bases). This CDR3 has 17 amino acids. Trimming cost V 1 base and J 1 base, with 14 bases left between them. The germline V gene encodes CDR1 MGHRA and CDR2 YSYEKL. This CDR3 reads CASSQAPGAGSYNEQFF. CDR3 nucleotide sequence: TGCGCCAGCAGCCAAGCGCCCGGGGCGGGGTCCTACAATGAGCAGTTCTTC.

The rearrangement links TRBV5-8 to TRBJ2-3; D remains ambiguous. Trimming removed 0 bases from V and 0 bases from J, with 2 bases in between. The length of the CDR3 is 13 residues. CDR1 is SGHTS and CDR2 is YDEGEE in the germline V gene. Here the CDR3 reads CASSLGSTDTQYF. As DNA, the CDR3 is TGTGCCAGCAGCTTGGGGAGCACAGATACGCAGTATTTT.

The chain has TRBV13 and TRBJ2-1; 12 bases line up with TRBD2. CDR1 and CDR2 (germline): PRHDT, FYEKMQ (reference sequence). The CDR3 has 16 amino acids. J gave up 7 bases and V 2 bases, and 6 bases lay outside the gene matches. The DNA of the CDR3 is TGTGCCAGCAGCTTAAGCCTGACTAGCGGGAGAAATGAGCAGTTCTTC. As protein: CASSLSLTSGRNEQFF.

CDR3 in DNA: TGTGCCAGCAGCGTTACTAGCGGGAGTTACAATGAGCAGTTCTTC. It is translated as CASSVTSGSYNEQFF. The J gene is TRBJ2-1, the V gene TRBV9, with 11 bases that match TRBD2. The CDR3 is 15 residues long. The V gene end was trimmed by 2 bases and the J gene end by 4 bases; junction bases not matched to a gene: 2. The V gene's germline CDR1 is SGDLS and CDR2 YYNGEE.

This clone is classed as medium-sized. In DNA, the CDR3 is TGTGCTTCCTGGCCCAGGGCCCGGAACACTGAAGCTTTCTTT. It yields the protein CASWPRARNTEAFF. The rearrangement joins TRBV7-8 to TRBJ1-1; TRBD1 is a possible D gene (5 bases). The CDR3 length is 14 residues. Germline assignment: CDR1 SGHVS and CDR2 FQNEAQ.